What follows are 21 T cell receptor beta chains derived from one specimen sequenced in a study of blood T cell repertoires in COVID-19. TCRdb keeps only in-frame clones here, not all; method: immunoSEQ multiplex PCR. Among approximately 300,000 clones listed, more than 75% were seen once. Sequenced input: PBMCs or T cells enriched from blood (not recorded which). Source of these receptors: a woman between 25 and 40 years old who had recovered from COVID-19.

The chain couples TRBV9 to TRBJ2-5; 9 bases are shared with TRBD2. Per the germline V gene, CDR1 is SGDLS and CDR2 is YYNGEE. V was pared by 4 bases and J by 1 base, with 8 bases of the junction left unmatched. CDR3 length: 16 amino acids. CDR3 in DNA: TGTGCCAGCAGCCCACCGGGGCGGGGGGGCCAAGAGACCCAGTACTTC. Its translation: CASSPPGRGGQETQYF.

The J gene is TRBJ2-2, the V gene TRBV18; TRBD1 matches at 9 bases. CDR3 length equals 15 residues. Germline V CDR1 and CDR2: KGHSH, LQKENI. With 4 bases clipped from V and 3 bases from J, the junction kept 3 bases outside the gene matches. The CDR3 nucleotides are TGTGCCAGCTCACAGGGACAGGGACACACCGGGGAGCTGTTTTTT. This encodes CASSQGQGHTGELFF.

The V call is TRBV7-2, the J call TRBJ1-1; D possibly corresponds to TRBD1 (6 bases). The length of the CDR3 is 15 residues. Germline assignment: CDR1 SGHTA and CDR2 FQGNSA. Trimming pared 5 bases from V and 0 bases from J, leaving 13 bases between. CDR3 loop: CASSPRQVLNTEAFF. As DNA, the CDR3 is TGTGCCAGCAGCCCGAGACAGGTTTTGAACACTGAAGCTTTCTTT.

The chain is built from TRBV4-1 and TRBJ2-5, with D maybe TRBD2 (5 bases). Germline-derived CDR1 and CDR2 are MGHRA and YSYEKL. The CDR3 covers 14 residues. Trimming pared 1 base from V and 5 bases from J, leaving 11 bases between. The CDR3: CASSQVARRETQYF. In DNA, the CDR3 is TGCGCCAGCAGCCAAGTGGCTAGGAGGGAGACCCAGTACTTC.

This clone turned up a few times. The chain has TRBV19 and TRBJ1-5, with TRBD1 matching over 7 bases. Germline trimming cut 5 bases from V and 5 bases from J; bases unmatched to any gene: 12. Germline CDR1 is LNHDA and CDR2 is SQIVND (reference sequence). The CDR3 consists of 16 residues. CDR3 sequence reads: CASSVGIRGLDQPQHF. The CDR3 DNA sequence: TGTGCCAGTAGTGTGGGGATAAGGGGGCTGGATCAGCCCCAGCATTTT.

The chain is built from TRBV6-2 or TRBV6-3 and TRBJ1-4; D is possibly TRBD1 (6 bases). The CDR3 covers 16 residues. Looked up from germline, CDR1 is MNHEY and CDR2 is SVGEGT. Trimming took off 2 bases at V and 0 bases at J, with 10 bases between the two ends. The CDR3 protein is CASSYGQPPTNEKLFF. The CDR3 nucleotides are TGTGCCAGCAGTTACGGACAGCCCCCAACTAATGAAAAACTGTTTTTT.

CDR3 coding DNA: TGTGCCAGCATAGGGAGGATGAACACTGAAGCTTTCTTT. Translating gives CASIGRMNTEAFF. The rearrangement joins TRBV6-5 to TRBJ1-1; the D is unclear. Trimming left V 7 bases short and J 0 bases short, with 9 bases between. The CDR3 is made up of 13 amino acids. Looked up from germline, CDR1 is MNHEY and CDR2 is SVGAGI.

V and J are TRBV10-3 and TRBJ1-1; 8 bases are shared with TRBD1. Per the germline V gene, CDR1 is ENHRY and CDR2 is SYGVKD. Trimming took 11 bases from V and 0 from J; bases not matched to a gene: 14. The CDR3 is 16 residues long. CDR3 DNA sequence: TGTGCCGCGTCCCGCGGACAGGGCCAAATGAACACTGAAGCTTTCTTT. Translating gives CAASRGQGQMNTEAFF.

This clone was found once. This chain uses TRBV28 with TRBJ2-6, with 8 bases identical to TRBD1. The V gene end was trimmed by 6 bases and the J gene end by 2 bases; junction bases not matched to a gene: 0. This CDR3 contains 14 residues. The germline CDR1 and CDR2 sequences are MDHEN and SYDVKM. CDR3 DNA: TGTGCCAGCAGGGACAGGGCTGGGGCCAACGTCCTGACTTTC. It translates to CASRDRAGANVLTF.

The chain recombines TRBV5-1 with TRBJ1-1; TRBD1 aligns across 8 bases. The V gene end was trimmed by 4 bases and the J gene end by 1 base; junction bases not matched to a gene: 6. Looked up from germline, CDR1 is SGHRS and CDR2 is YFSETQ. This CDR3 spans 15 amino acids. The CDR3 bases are TGCGCCAGCAGCCAGAGGACAGGGTCGAACACTGAAGCTTTCTTT. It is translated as CASSQRTGSNTEAFF.

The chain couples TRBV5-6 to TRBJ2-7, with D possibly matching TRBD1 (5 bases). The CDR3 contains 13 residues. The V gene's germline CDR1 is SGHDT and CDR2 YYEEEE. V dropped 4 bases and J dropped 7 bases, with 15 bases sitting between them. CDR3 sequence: CASSRDSVGEQYF. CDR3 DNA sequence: TGTGCCAGCAGCCGCGACAGCGTTGGGGAGCAGTACTTC.

DNA for the CDR3: TGTGCCAGCAGTCACCAGATCTCAAGGGTACGGGGGACAGGTCTGTACGAGCAGTACTTC. Translating it yields CASSHQISRVRGTGLYEQYF. The chain carries TRBV28 and TRBJ2-7, with 8 bases matching TRBD1. V shed 5 bases and J 4 bases; nucleotides not matched to a gene: 25. Germline V CDR1 and CDR2: MDHEN, SYDVKM. CDR3 length: 20 amino acids. Supplemented by reference TRBV28 and TRBJ2-7, the full variable domain reads DVKVTQSSRYLVKRTGEKVFLECVQDMDHENMFWYRQDPGLGLRLIYFSYDVKMKEKGDIPEGYSVSREKKERFSLILESASTNQTSMYLCASSHQISRVRGTGLYEQYFGPGTRLTVT.

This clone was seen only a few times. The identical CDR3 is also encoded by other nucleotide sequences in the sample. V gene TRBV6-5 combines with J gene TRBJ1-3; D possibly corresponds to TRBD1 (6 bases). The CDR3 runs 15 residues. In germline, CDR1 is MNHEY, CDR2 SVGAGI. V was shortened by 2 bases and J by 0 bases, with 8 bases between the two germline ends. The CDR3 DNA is TGTGCCAGCAGTTACGAAGGGGGCTCTGGAAACACCATATATTTT. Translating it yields CASSYEGGSGNTIYF.

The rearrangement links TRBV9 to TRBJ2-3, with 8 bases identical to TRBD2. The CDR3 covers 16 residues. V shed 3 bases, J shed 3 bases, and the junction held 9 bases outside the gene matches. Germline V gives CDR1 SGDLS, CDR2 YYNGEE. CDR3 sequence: CASSAYGGALTDTQYF. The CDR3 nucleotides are TGTGCCAGCAGCGCCTACGGGGGGGCGTTAACAGATACGCAGTATTTT.

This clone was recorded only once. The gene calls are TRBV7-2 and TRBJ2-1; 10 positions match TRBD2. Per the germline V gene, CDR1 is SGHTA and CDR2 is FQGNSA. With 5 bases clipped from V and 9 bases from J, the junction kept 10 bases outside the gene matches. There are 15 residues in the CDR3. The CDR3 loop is CASSQRGGESVEQFF. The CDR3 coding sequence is TGTGCCAGCAGCCAGCGGGGGGGCGAATCTGTTGAGCAGTTCTTC. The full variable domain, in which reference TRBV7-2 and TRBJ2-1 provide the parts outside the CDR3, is GAGVSQSPSNKVTEKGKDVELRCDPISGHTALYWYRQSLGQGLEFLIYFQGNSAPDKSGLPSDRFSAERTGGSVSTLTIQRTQQEDSAVYLCASSQRGGESVEQFFGPGTRLTVL.

This CDR3 reads CASSLGGDTEAFF. Here the CDR3 DNA reads TGTGCCAGTAGTTTAGGAGGTGACACTGAAGCTTTCTTT. The chain is built from TRBV19 and TRBJ1-1; no clear D. Trimming stripped 5 bases from V and 3 bases from J, with 10 bases between. The CDR3 is 13 residues long. The germline V gene has CDR1 LNHDA and CDR2 SQIVND (reference sequence).

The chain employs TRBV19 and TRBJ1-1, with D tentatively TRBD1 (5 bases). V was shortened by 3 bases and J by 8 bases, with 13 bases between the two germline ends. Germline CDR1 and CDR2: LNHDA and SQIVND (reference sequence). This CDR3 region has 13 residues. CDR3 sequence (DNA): TGTGCCAGTAGTATTTCCGTAAAGGGGGAAGCTTTCTTT. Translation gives CASSISVKGEAFF.

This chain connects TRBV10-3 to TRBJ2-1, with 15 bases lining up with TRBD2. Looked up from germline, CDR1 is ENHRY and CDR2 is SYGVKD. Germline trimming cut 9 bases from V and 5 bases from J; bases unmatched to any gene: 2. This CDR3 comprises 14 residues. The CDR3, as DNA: TGTGCCATTAGGACTAGCGGGGGGGACAATGAGCAGTTCTTC. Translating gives CAIRTSGGDNEQFF.

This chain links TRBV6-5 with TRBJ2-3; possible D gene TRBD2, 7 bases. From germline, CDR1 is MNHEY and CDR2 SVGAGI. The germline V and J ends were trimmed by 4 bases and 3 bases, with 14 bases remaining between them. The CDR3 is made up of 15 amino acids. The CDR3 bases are TGTGCCAGCAGTTCCTGGGGGGGCGGGACAGATACGCAGTATTTT. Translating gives CASSSWGGGTDTQYF.

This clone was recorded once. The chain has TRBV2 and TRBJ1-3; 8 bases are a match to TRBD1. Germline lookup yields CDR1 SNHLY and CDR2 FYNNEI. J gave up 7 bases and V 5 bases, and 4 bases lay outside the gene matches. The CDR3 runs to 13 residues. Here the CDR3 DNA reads TGTGCCAGCAGTACCGGACAGGGCAACACCATATATTTT. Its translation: CASSTGQGNTIYF.

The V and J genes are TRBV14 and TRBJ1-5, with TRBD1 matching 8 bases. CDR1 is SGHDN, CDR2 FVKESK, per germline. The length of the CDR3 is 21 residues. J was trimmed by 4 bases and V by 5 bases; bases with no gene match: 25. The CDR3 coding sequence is TGTGCCAGCAGCAACACGCCTCCCGGGCCAGGGGGCGCCCCAGGAAATCAGCCCCAGCATTTT. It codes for CASSNTPPGPGGAPGNQPQHF.